The source of this T cell receptor (beta chain) is a study of T-cell memory formation after mild COVID-19. Study-wide results and limits: Day 15 to 85 contracting clones showed balanced CD4/CD8; day 15 to 37 expanders favored CD4+. CD4+ contracting clones were mainly CM and EM; CD8+ ones, EMRA.

J gave up 2 bases and V 4 bases, and 4 bases lay outside the gene matches. CDR1 is DFQATT and CDR2 is SNEGSKA in the germline V gene (reference sequence). CDR3 length equals 13 residues. Turning to this clonotype: The antigen is undetermined.

TCRalpha and TCRbeta libraries used 5'RACE with constant-segment primers and UMIs. TCRdb used MiXCR to reprocess the 5' RACE reads, holding one entry per CDR3 protein. The sample holds approximately 390,000 distinct CDR3 sequences, 15% to 20% seen once. Sequences were obtained from PBMCs or a T cell subset sorted from them (not recorded which). The chain links TRBV20-1 to TRBJ2-5, with 7 bases fitting TRBD1. This sequence originates from a man aged 18-30 years who had mild COVID-19 (a few samples of this study predate the infection). Cell type and time point are not known. CDR3 amino acids: CSANDRDQETQYF. The CDR3 bases are TGCAGTGCTAATGACAGGGATCAAGAGACCCAGTACTTC.